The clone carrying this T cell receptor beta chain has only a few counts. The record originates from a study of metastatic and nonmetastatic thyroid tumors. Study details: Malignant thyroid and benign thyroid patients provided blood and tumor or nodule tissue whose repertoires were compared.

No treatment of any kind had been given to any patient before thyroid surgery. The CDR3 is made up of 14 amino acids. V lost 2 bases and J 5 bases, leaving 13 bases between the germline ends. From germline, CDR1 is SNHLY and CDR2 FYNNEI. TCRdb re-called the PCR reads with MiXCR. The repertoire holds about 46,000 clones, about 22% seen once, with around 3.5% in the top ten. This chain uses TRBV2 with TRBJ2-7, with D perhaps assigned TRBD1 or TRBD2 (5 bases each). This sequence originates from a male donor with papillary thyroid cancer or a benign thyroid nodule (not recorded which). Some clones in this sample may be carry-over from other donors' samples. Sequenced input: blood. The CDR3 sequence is CASSEFRRDHEQYF. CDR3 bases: TGTGCCAGCAGTGAATTCAGAAGGGACCACGAGCAGTACTTC.